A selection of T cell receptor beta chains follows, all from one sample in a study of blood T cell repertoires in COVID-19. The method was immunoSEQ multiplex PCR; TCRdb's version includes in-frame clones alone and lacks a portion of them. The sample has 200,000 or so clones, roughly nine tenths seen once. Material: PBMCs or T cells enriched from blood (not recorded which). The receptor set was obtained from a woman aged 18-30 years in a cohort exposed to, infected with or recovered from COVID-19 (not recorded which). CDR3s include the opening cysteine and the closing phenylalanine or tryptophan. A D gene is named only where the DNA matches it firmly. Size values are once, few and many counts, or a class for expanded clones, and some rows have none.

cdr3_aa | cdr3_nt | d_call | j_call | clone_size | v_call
CASSPSRGAGGELFF | TGTGCCAGCAGCCCCTCCAGGGGCGCCGGCGGGGAGCTGTTTTTT | NA | TRBJ2-2 | NA | TRBV7-9
CASSTGPVNTGELFF | TGTGCCAGTAGTACTGGGCCCGTGAACACCGGGGAGCTGTTTTTT | NA | TRBJ2-2 | NA | TRBV19
CASSVASGTEYEQYF | TGTGCCAGCAGCGTAGCTTCCGGGACAGAATACGAGCAGTACTTC | TRBD1 | TRBJ2-7 | NA | TRBV9
CASSQELAGVGYEQYF | TGCGCCAGCAGCCAAGAGCTAGCGGGAGTGGGATACGAGCAGTACTTC | TRBD2 | TRBJ2-7 | NA | TRBV4-1
CASSLVGDSTMNTEAFF | TGCGCCAGCAGCTTGGTGGGGGACAGTACCATGAACACTGAAGCTTTCTTT | TRBD1 | TRBJ1-1 | NA | TRBV5-1
CASSFLTGTNTGELFF | TGTGCCAGCAGTTTCTTGACAGGGACGAACACCGGGGAGCTGTTTTTT | TRBD1 | TRBJ2-2 | NA | TRBV28
CASSESSGTVNTEAFF | TGTGCCAGCAGTGAATCCTCCGGGACAGTGAACACTGAAGCTTTCTTT | TRBD1 | TRBJ1-1 | NA | TRBV2
CASSAVVPSGGSPLHF | TGTGCCAGCAGCGCCGTAGTCCCCTCCGGCGGTTCACCCCTCCACTTT | NA | TRBJ1-6 | NA | TRBV7-2
CAISDGTSNTGELFF | TGTGCCATCAGTGATGGGACATCGAACACCGGGGAGCTGTTTTTT | NA | TRBJ2-2 | once | TRBV10-3
CSVGDRGVSGANVLTF | TGCAGCGTTGGGGACAGGGGGGTCTCTGGGGCCAACGTCCTGACTTTC | TRBD1 | TRBJ2-6 | NA | TRBV29-1
CASSSQVADEQFF | TGCGCCAGCAGCTCACAGGTGGCGGATGAGCAGTTCTTC | NA | TRBJ2-1 | NA | TRBV5-1
CASSLEFEQPQHF | TGTGCCAGTAGTTTAGAGTTCGAGCAGCCCCAGCATTTT | NA | TRBJ1-5 | NA | TRBV19
CASSLRTGGSYEQYF | TGTGCCAGCAGTTTGAGGACAGGGGGCTCCTACGAGCAGTACTTC | TRBD1 | TRBJ2-7 | NA | TRBV6-2/TRBV6-3
CASSPTPATNYGYTF | TGCGCCAGCAGCCCGACACCCGCGACTAACTATGGCTACACCTTC | NA | TRBJ1-2 | NA | TRBV4-1
CASSARGLNTEAFF | TGTGCCAGCAGCGCCAGGGGATTGAACACTGAAGCTTTCTTT | NA | TRBJ1-1 | NA | TRBV11-3
CASKRTNNQPQHF | TGTGCCAGCAAAAGGACAAATAATCAGCCCCAGCATTTT | NA | TRBJ1-5 | NA | TRBV6-5
CASSVTGRDYNEQFF | TGTGCCAGCAGCGTGACAGGTCGGGACTACAATGAGCAGTTCTTC | NA | TRBJ2-1 | NA | TRBV9
CATSRLRQGGEETQYF | TGTGCCACCAGCAGACTTCGACAGGGCGGGGAAGAGACCCAGTACTTC | NA | TRBJ2-5 | NA | TRBV15
CASSPSTMNTEAFF | TGTGCCAGCAGCCCCTCGACTATGAACACTGAAGCTTTCTTT | NA | TRBJ1-1 | NA | TRBV7-3
CASSATGGGINEQFF | TGTGCCAGCAGCGCAACCGGGGGAGGGATCAATGAGCAGTTCTTC | TRBD2 | TRBJ2-1 | NA | TRBV7-9
CASSYGTTQAHEQFF | TGTGCCAGCAGCTACGGGACTACTCAAGCCCATGAGCAGTTCTTC | TRBD2 | TRBJ2-1 | NA | TRBV9
CASSEYTGLDSGYTF | TGTGCCAGCAGTGAATACACAGGGCTCGATAGTGGCTACACCTTC | NA | TRBJ1-2 | many | TRBV2
CASTTQGGNYGYTF | TGTGCCAGCACCACCCAGGGAGGAAACTATGGCTACACCTTC | NA | TRBJ1-2 | NA | TRBV6-5
CASSSTGTSGAGDTQYF | TGCGCCAGCAGTAGCACCGGGACTAGCGGTGCAGGAGATACGCAGTATTTT | TRBD2 | TRBJ2-3 | once | TRBV4-1
CASSYSLLTRPETQYF | TGTGCCAGCAGTTACTCCCTTCTTACTAGACCGGAGACCCAGTACTTC | NA | TRBJ2-5 | NA | TRBV6-5
CASSLGQGNTEAFF | TGTGCCAGCAGCTTGGGACAGGGGAACACTGAAGCTTTCTTT | TRBD1 | TRBJ1-1 | NA | TRBV13
CASSIWGETGELFF | TGTGCCAGTAGTATCTGGGGGGAGACCGGGGAGCTGTTTTTT | NA | TRBJ2-2 | once | TRBV19
CASSLDGQPTDTQYF | TGCGCCAGCAGCCTGGATGGACAGCCCACAGATACGCAGTATTTT | NA | TRBJ2-3 | NA | TRBV5-1
CASSFWTGLNYGYTF | TGTGCCAGTAGTTTCTGGACAGGGTTGAACTATGGCTACACCTTC | TRBD1 | TRBJ1-2 | NA | TRBV19
CATSTGQVNTEAFF | TGTGCCACCAGCACAGGACAGGTGAACACTGAAGCTTTCTTT | TRBD1 | TRBJ1-1 | once | TRBV15
CATSRGPSGRVVEQFF | TGTGCCACCAGCAGAGGTCCTAGCGGGAGGGTGGTTGAGCAGTTCTTC | TRBD2 | TRBJ2-1 | few | TRBV15
CASRDETTPYNEQFF | TGCGCCAGCAGGGATGAGACTACACCCTACAATGAGCAGTTCTTC | NA | TRBJ2-1 | NA | TRBV5-1
CASSPETSATYEQYF | TGTGCCAGCTCACCAGAGACTAGCGCTACCTACGAGCAGTACTTC | TRBD2 | TRBJ2-7 | NA | TRBV18
CASSPDRADYSPLHF | TGTGCCAGCAGCCCGGACAGGGCGGATTATTCACCCCTCCACTTT | TRBD1 | TRBJ1-6 | NA | TRBV2
CASKKQTRSGNTIYF | TGTGCCAGTAAGAAGCAGACTCGCTCTGGAAACACCATATATTTT | NA | TRBJ1-3 | NA | TRBV19
CASSLSLRVAKNIQYF | TGTGCCAGCAGTTTATCGCTTCGAGTTGCCAAAAACATTCAGTACTTC | NA | TRBJ2-4 | NA | TRBV27
CASSRGGSSTDTQYF | TGTGCCAGCAGCCGCGGGGGGTCTAGCACAGATACGCAGTATTTT | TRBD2 | TRBJ2-3 | NA | TRBV11-3